Presented here are 5 T cell receptor beta chains from one specimen sequenced in a study of identical twins. TCRdb re-called the 5' RACE reads with MiXCR, one entry per CDR3 protein. The profile shows about 260,000 distinct CDR3 sequences, roughly 7% of them singletons. These sequences were also reported in another study, on yellow fever vaccine responses in identical twins.

Material: memory (CD45RO+) T cells sorted from blood. These TCRs come from a woman under 30 in good health.

The table lists this clonotype with many counts. This rearrangement joins TRBV29-1 to TRBJ1-3, with D possibly matching TRBD1 (6 bases). Deletions cut 7 bases from V and 0 bases from J, with 7 bases between. The CDR3 covers 12 residues. The germline V gene has CDR1 SQVTM and CDR2 ANQGSEA. CDR3 amino acids: CSGTVSGNTIYF. CDR3 DNA: TGCAGCGGGACAGTCTCTGGAAACACCATATATTTT.

V usage is TRBV7-9 and J usage is TRBJ2-7, with a possible D match to TRBD1 (5 bases). Germline V lookup: CDR1 SEHNR, CDR2 FQNEAQ (reference sequence). With 1 base removed from V and 2 bases from J, the gap between germline ends came to 12 bases. This CDR3 has 15 residues. The CDR3 DNA sequence: TGTGCCAGCAGCTTAGGTGTCAGGGTTCCCTACGAGCAGTACTTC. This encodes CASSLGVRVPYEQYF.

The chain couples TRBV28 to TRBJ2-5; the D gene could be TRBD1 or TRBD2 (6 bases each). Looked up from germline, CDR1 is MDHEN and CDR2 is SYDVKM. V dropped 2 bases and J dropped 5 bases, with 18 bases sitting between them. The CDR3 runs to 16 residues. The CDR3 here is CASSLGGSGARETQYF. The CDR3 coding sequence is TGTGCCAGCAGTTTAGGCGGCTCGGGGGCCAGGGAGACCCAGTACTTC.

This clonotype was observed many times. The genes are TRBV28 and TRBJ2-1; the D gene is possibly TRBD1 (6 bases). Trimming took off 6 bases at V and 9 bases at J, with 21 bases between the two ends. The CDR3 length is 15 residues. CDR1 MDHEN and CDR2 SYDVKM come from the germline V gene. This CDR3 is CASRTGTPVFGEQFF. Here the CDR3 DNA reads TGTGCCAGCAGAACCGGGACACCCGTTTTTGGTGAGCAGTTCTTC.

This clonotype was detected many times. This rearrangement joins TRBV20-1 to TRBJ1-1, with D maybe TRBD1 (6 bases). The germline CDR1 and CDR2 sequences are DFQATT and SNEGSKA (reference sequence). V was pared by 3 bases and J by 3 bases, with 11 bases between. The CDR3 loop spans 13 amino acids. In DNA form, the CDR3 reads TGCAGTGCTAGCGGGGGCGGGCACACTGAAGCTTTCTTT. Protein: CSASGGGHTEAFF.